The rows below give T cell receptor beta chains drawn from one sample of a study of Ad26.COV2.S vaccination and SARS-CoV-2 variants. The method was immunoSEQ multiplex PCR; TCRdb's version includes in-frame clones alone and lacks a portion of them. This table holds some 450,000 clones, about nine tenths found once. Here the sequenced sample was peripheral blood, taken in a trial of Ad26.COV2.S vaccine versus placebo. These receptor sequences come from a person aged 18-65 years who received the Ad26.COV2.S COVID-19 vaccine or a placebo. Each CDR3 is given with its conserved first and last residue.

V	J	CDR3
TRBV9	TRBJ2-1	CASSATWSASGISYNEQFF
TRBV30	TRBJ2-1	CAWRSGLAGGSSYNEQFF
TRBV6-2/TRBV6-3	TRBJ2-3	CASSYGQERSTDTQYF
TRBV28	TRBJ2-1	CALRTSGVYNEQFF
TRBV6-2/TRBV6-3	TRBJ2-2	CASSYPPTGAANTGELFF
TRBV15	TRBJ2-3	CATSSPPGLDTQYF
TRBV15	TRBJ2-5	CATSRSGAGDSRSKTQYF
TRBV18	TRBJ2-5	CASSPGQEETQYF
TRBV7-4	TRBJ2-5	CASSLKLRGEETQYF
TRBV3-1/TRBV3-2	TRBJ2-5	CASSQTRTSGSPQETQYF
TRBV19	TRBJ2-3	CASRDGINTDTQYF
TRBV6-2/TRBV6-3	TRBJ2-7	CASSYDPTQGAEGKSYEQYF
TRBV4-2	TRBJ2-1	CASSQAGTYTHSYNEQFF
TRBV7-9	TRBJ2-5	CASSWGLAGVKEETQYF
TRBV28	TRBJ1-1	CASISARRAFF
TRBV9	TRBJ2-1	CASSEGFGAYNEQFF
TRBV28	TRBJ1-2	CASRTTGHYGYTF